This T cell receptor (beta chain) was profiled in a study of T cells after yellow fever vaccination. Study overall: Fractions low in cell number were prepared with SMART-Seq v4 Ultra Low Input.

Overall study results and limits: The secondary response showed a weaker magnitude and a faster peak, day 5 versus 15.

By 5'RACE template switching, TCR cDNA was produced, with a universal primer site and UMIs added in the process. TCRdb reprocessed the 5' RACE reads with MiXCR, giving one entry per CDR3 protein. The table lists a few hundred thousand distinct CDR3 sequences, approximately 5.7% of them singletons. This clonotype was seen a few times. Its specificity is unknown. The CDR3 consists of 13 residues. V lost 3 bases and J lost 2; bases outside the gene matches: 1. CDR1 and CDR2 (germline): SGHRS, YFSETQ. The specimen comprised PBMCs, sampled 5 days after the yellow fever booster vaccination. V and J are TRBV5-1 and TRBJ2-5; TRBD1 agrees at 7 bases. This sequence was found in a man under 40 who received the YFV17D yellow fever vaccine. The chain's CDR3 is CASSWDSQETQYF. The CDR3 nucleotides read TGCGCCAGCAGCTGGGACAGTCAAGAGACCCAGTACTTC.